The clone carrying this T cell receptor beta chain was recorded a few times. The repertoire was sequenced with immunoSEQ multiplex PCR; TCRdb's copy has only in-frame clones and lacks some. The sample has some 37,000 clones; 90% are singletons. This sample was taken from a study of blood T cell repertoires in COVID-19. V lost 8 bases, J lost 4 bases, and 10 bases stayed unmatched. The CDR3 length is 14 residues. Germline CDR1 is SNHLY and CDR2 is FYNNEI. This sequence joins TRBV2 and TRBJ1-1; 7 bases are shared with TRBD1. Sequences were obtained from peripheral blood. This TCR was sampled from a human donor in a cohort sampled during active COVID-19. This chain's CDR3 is CASLRQGLATEAFF. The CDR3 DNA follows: TGTGCCAGCCTCCGACAGGGATTGGCCACTGAAGCTTTCTTT.